This T cell receptor (beta chain) was sequenced for a study of CD4 T cells in relation to SARS-CoV-2 and coronaviruses. Study summary: Crossreactive spike epitopes shared across donors were mapped to their HLA restriction. Study-wide results and limits: Each donor contributed either pre-pandemic or post-infection samples, not both. The cross-reactivity analysis covered only spike protein, not other viral proteins.

Naive and memory CD4+ T cell DNA was deep-sequenced without culture. The method was immunoSEQ multiplex PCR; TCRdb's version includes in-frame clones alone and lacks a portion of them. The sample holds 68,000 or so clones, approximately 95% seen once. Concerning this clone itself: As yet, its antigen is unknown.

The unexposed donors gave CD4+ T cells in about 2011-2018, prior to COVID-19. The ends were cut back, 3 bases at V and 0 bases at J, with 6 bases in the middle. This CDR3 region has 13 residues. In germline, CDR1 is DFQATT, CDR2 SNEGSKA (reference sequence). This sequence joins TRBV20-1 and TRBJ2-1; D is unresolved. The sequencing sample was made of naive CD4+ T cells from PBMCs. Subset reported: naive CD4+ T cells isolated by negative enrichment. This receptor was identified in a human donor in good health. The DNA for the CDR3 is TGCAGTGCTAGTGTCGGCTCCTACAATGAGCAGTTCTTC. This gives the protein CSASVGSYNEQFF.